These T cell receptor beta chains were read from a single sample in a study of blood T cells in healthy people across ages. One entry per CDR3 protein, called by TCRdb with MiXCR from the 5' RACE reads. This sample carries hundreds of thousands of distinct CDR3 sequences, roughly 44% of them seen once, and the ten largest clones take approximately 20%. Sequenced input: blood. These receptor sequences come from a man between 60 and 75 years old in good health. CDR3s include the opening cysteine and the closing phenylalanine or tryptophan. Each record gives: D gene, V gene, clone size, J gene, CDR3 protein, CDR3 DNA. The D gene is left open where the match is weak. Some rows have no size entry. The others give once, few or many, or a class for an expanded clone.

>.|TRBV5-1|few|TRBJ2-3
CASSLEPGSTDTQYF
TGCGCCAGCAGCTTGGAACCAGGGAGCACAGATACGCAGTATTTT
>.|TRBV12-3/TRBV12-4|few|TRBJ2-5
CASSFLGLETQYF
TGTGCCAGCAGTTTTCTGGGTTTGGAGACCCAGTACTTC
>.|TRBV6-2/TRBV6-3|.|TRBJ2-3
CASSYRDFAQYF
TGTGCCAGCAGTTACCGGGACTTTGCGCAGTATTTT
>.|TRBV20-1|.|TRBJ2-1
CSARDLPLTNEQFF
TGCAGTGCTAGAGATCTGCCATTAACCAATGAGCAGTTCTTC
>TRBD1|TRBV30|.|TRBJ1-2
CAWSGDSRYGYTF
TGTGCCTGGAGCGGGGACAGTCGCTATGGCTACACCTTC
>TRBD1|TRBV27|.|TRBJ1-6
CASSSGQGIGGYNSPLHF
TGTGCCAGCAGTTCGGGACAGGGGATCGGCGGCTATAATTCGCCCCTCCACTTT
>.|TRBV9|.|TRBJ2-5
CASSPQGRLQQETQYF
TGTGCCAGCAGCCCCCAGGGGAGGTTGCAGCAAGAGACCCAGTACTTC
>.|TRBV4-1|.|TRBJ1-2
CASSQDSQGGYGHTF
TGCGCCAGCAGCCAAGATTCCCAGGGCGGGTATGGCCACACCTTC
>TRBD2|TRBV7-3|few|TRBJ2-3
CASSHGGSDTQYF
TGTGCCAGCAGCCACGGGGGGTCAGATACGCAGTATTTT
>TRBD1|TRBV11-3|.|TRBJ1-1
CASSAGRGRGNTEAFF
TGTGCCAGCAGCGCGGGAAGGGGGCGCGGGAACACTGAAGCTTTCTTT
>.|TRBV20-1|.|TRBJ2-3
CSARDPSSRDTQYF
TGCAGTGCTAGAGATCCCTCGAGTCGTGATACGCAGTATTTT
>.|TRBV27|few|TRBJ1-6
CASSSGSDNSPLHF
TGTGCCAGCAGTTCAGGGTCGGATAATTCACCCCTCCACTTT
>TRBD1|TRBV10-3|.|TRBJ1-2
CAIRGQGDYGYTF
TGTGCCATCAGAGGACAGGGTGACTATGGCTACACCTTC
>TRBD1|TRBV7-2|.|TRBJ2-5
CASRQGEETQYF
TGTGCCAGCCGACAGGGGGAAGAGACCCAGTACTTC
>TRBD2|TRBV6-5|.|TRBJ2-5
CASSYGASGFQETQYF
TGTGCCAGCAGTTACGGGGCTAGCGGATTCCAAGAGACCCAGTACTTC
>.|TRBV4-3|.|TRBJ1-5
CASSQEALGDQPQHF
TGCGCCAGCAGCCAAGAAGCGTTGGGCGATCAGCCCCAGCATTTT
>TRBD2|TRBV12-3/TRBV12-4|.|TRBJ2-3
CAGSFPTSGGFSTDTQYF
TGTGCCGGCAGTTTCCCGACTAGCGGGGGGTTTAGCACAGATACGCAGTATTTT
>.|TRBV20-1|.|TRBJ2-6
CSAPMTGKAFSGANVLTF
TGCAGTGCTCCGATGACAGGAAAAGCCTTCTCTGGGGCCAACGTCCTGACTTTC
>TRBD2|TRBV9|.|TRBJ2-5
CASSVDAGTRVETQYF
TGTGCCAGCAGCGTAGACGCCGGGACTAGGGTAGAGACCCAGTACTTC
>.|TRBV20-1|.|TRBJ2-1
CSVRDLALSYNEQFF
TGCAGTGTTAGAGACCTAGCACTATCCTACAATGAGCAGTTCTTC
>.|TRBV15|once|TRBJ2-7
CATSRDRGFGEQYF
TGTGCCACCAGCAGAGATCGAGGTTTCGGCGAGCAGTACTTC
>TRBD1|TRBV2|.|TRBJ1-5
CASSVAGQAYQPQHF
TGTGCCAGCAGTGTCGCAGGACAGGCCTATCAGCCCCAGCATTTT
>.|TRBV4-1|few|TRBJ1-1
CASRRGTSNTEAFF
TGCGCCAGCAGGCGAGGGACATCGAACACTGAAGCTTTCTTT
>.|TRBV7-2|.|TRBJ2-1
CASSSALRQLYNEQFF
TGTGCCAGCAGCTCAGCCCTCAGACAGCTCTACAATGAGCAGTTCTTC
>.|TRBV20-1|.|TRBJ2-7
CSAEPSLKLVEQYF
TGCAGTGCTGAACCCAGCCTGAAACTGGTCGAGCAGTACTTC
>.|TRBV7-9|.|TRBJ2-3
CASSLGPHSTDTQYF
TGTGCCAGCAGCTTAGGTCCACATAGCACAGATACGCAGTATTTT
>.|TRBV3-1|few|TRBJ2-7
CASSQDSRTYEQYF
TGTGCCAGCAGCCAAGATTCACGAACCTACGAGCAGTACTTC
>.|TRBV6-1|many|TRBJ2-5
CASSEGLRGETQYF
TGTGCCAGCAGTGAAGGGCTGCGAGGAGAGACCCAGTACTTC
>.|TRBV30|.|TRBJ2-3
CAWSVRSGTQYF
TGTGCCTGGAGTGTCCGATCAGGTACGCAGTATTTT
>.|TRBV5-6|.|TRBJ2-3
CASSANIAATQYF
TGTGCCAGCAGCGCGAATATAGCGGCTACGCAGTATTTT
>.|TRBV16|once|TRBJ2-1
CASSQYNNEQFF
TGTGCCAGCAGCCAATATAACAATGAGCAGTTCTTC